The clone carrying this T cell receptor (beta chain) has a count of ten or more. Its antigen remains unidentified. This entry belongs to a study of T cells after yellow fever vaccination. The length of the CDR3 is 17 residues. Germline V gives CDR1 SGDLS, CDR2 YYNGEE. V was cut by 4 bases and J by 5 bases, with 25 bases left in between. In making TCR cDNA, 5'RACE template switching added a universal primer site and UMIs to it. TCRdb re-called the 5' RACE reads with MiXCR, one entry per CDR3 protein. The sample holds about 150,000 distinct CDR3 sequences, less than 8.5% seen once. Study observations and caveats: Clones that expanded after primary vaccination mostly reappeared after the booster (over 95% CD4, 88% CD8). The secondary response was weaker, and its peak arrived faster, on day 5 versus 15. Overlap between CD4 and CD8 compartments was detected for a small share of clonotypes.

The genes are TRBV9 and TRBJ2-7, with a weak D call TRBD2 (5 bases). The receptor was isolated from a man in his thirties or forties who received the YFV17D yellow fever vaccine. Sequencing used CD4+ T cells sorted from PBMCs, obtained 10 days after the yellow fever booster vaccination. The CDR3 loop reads CASSPNLGGGGIHEQYF. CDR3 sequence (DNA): TGTGCCAGCAGCCCCAATCTCGGAGGTGGTGGGATACACGAGCAGTACTTC. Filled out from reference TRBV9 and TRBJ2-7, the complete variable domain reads DSGVTQTPKHLITATGQRVTLRCSPRSGDLSVYWYQQSLDQGLQFLIQYYNGEERAKGNILERFSAQQFPDLHSELNLSSLELGDSALYFCASSPNLGGGGIHEQYFGPGTRLTVT.